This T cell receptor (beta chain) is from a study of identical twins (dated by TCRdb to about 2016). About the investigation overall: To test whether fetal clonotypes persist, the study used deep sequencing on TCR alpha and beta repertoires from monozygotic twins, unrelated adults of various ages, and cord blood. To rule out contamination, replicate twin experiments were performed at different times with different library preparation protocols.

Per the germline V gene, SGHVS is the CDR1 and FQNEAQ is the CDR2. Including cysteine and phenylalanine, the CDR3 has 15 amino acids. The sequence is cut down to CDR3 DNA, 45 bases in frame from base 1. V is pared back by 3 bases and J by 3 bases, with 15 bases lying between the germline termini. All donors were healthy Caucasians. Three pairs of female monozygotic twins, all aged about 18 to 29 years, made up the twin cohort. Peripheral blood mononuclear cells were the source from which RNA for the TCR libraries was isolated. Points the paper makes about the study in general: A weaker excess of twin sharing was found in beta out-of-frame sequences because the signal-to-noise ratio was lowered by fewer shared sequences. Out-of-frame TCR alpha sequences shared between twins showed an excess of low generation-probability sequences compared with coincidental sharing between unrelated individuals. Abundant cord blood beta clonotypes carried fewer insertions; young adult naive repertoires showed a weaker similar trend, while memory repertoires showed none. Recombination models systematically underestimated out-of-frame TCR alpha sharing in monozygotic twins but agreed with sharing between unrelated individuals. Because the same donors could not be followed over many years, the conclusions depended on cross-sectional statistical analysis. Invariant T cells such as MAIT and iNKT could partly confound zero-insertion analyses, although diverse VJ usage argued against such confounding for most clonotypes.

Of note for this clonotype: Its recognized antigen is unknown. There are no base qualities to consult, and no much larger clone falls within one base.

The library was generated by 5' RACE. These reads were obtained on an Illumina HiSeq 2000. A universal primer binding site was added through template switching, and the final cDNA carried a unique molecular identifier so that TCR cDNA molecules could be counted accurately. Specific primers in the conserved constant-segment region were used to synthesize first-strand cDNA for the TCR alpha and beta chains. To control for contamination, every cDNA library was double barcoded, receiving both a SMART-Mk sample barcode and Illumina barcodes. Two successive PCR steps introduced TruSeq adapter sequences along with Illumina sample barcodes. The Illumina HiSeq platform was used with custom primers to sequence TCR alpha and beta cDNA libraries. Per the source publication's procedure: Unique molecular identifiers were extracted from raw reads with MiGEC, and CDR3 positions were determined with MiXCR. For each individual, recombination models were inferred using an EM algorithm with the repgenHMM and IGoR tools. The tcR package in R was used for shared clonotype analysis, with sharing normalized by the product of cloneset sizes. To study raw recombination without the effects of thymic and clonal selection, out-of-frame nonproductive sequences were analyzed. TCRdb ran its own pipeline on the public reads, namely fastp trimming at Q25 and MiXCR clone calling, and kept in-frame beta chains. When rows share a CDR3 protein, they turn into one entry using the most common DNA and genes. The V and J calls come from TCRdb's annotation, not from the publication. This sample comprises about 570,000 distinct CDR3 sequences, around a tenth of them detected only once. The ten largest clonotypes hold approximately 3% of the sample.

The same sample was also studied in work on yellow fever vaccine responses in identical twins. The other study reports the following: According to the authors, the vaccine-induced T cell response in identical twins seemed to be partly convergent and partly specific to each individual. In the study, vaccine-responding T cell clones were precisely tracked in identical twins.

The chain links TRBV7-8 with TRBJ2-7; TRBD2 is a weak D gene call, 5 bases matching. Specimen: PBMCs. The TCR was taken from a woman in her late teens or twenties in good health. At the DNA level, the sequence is TGTGCCAGCAGCTTCGCCGCGGGTGAAAGCTACGAGCAGTACTTC. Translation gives CASSFAAGESYEQYF.